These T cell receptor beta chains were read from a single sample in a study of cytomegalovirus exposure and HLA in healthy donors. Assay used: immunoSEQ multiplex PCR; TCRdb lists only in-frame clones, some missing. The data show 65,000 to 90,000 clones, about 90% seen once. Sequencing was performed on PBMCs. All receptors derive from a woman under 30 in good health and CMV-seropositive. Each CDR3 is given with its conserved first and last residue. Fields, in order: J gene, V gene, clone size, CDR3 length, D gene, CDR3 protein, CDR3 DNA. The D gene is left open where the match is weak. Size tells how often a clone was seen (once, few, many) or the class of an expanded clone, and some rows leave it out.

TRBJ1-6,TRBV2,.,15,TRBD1,CASRERQGDNSPLHF,TGTGCCAGCAGGGAACGACAGGGGGATAATTCACCCCTCCACTTT
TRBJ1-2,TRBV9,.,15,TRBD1,CASSVWDRGAYGYTF,TGTGCCAGCAGCGTATGGGACAGGGGAGCCTATGGCTACACCTTC
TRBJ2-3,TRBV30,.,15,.,CAWSVLGGGTDTQYF,TGTGCCTGGAGTGTACTAGGCGGTGGCACAGATACGCAGTATTTT
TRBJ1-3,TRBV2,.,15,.,CASSSDRSSGNTIYF,TGTGCCAGCAGTAGCGACAGGAGCTCTGGAAACACCATATATTTT
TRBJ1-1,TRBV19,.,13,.,CASSIGFDTEAFF,TGTGCCAGTAGTATCGGGTTTGACACTGAAGCTTTCTTT
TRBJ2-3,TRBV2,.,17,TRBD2,CASSFLRLAGGRDTQYF,TGTGCCAGCAGTTTCCTCCGACTAGCGGGGGGGCGGGATACGCAGTATTTT
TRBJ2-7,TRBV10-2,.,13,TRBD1,CASRETGSYEQYF,TGCGCCAGCAGGGAGACAGGGTCCTACGAGCAGTACTTC
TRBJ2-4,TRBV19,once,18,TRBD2,CASSRWTSGRASGNIQYF,TGTGCCAGTAGTAGATGGACTAGCGGGAGGGCCAGCGGGAACATTCAGTACTTC
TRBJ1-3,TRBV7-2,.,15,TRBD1,CASSLGTGVGNTIYF,TGTGCCAGCAGCTTAGGGACAGGGGTTGGAAACACCATATATTTT
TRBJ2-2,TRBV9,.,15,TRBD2,CASTETGGWTGELFF,TGTGCCAGCACTGAAACGGGGGGTTGGACCGGGGAGCTGTTTTTT